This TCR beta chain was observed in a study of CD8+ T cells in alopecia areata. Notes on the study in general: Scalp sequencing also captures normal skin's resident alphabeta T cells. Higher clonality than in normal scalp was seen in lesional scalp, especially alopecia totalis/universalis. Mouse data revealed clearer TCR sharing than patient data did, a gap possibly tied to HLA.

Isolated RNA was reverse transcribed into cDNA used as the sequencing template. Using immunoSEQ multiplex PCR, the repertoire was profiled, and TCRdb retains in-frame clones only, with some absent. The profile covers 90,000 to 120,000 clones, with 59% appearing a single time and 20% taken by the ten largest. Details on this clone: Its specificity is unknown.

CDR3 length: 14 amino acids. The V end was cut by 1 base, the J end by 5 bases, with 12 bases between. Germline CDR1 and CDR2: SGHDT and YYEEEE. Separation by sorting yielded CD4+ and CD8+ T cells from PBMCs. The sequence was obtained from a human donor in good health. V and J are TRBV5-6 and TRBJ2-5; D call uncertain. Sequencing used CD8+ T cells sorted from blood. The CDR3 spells CASSLQFSQETQYF. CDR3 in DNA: TGTGCCAGCAGCTTGCAGTTTTCACAGGAGACCCAGTACTTC.